The 25 T cell receptor beta chains listed next were all sequenced from one sample in a study of molecular identifiers for immune sequencing clone quantification. A single record per CDR3 protein comes from TCRdb applying MiXCR to the PCR reads. The data show approximately 550,000 distinct CDR3 sequences, 25% seen once. Specimen: naive CD8+ T cells from blood, with Jurkat cell RNA spiked in. Subset described: FACS-sorted CD8+CD4-CCR7+CD45RA+ naive T cells. Every receptor here comes from a human donor in good health. Some libraries in this study had Jurkat cell RNA spiked in.

This clonotype was recorded at least ten times. V and J are TRBV7-8 and TRBJ2-7; unclear D gene. Germline-derived CDR1 and CDR2 are SGHVS and FQNEAQ. Trimming took 1 base from V and 5 from J, leaving 9 bases between them. The CDR3 covers 13 residues. CDR3 region: CASSLVVYHEQYF. The CDR3 bases are TGTGCCAGCAGCTTAGTGGTTTACCACGAGCAGTACTTC.

This clonotype has more than one count but fewer than ten. J is TRBJ2-7 and V is TRBV28, with a possible D match to TRBD2 (5 bases). V shed 6 bases and J shed 3 bases, with 21 bases lying between them. The CDR3 is made up of 16 amino acids. Germline assignment: CDR1 MDHEN and CDR2 SYDVKM. Written as DNA, the CDR3 is TGTGCCAGCAGCCCGAGGGTCTGGGCCCAAAGCTACGAGCAGTACTTC. Translation: CASSPRVWAQSYEQYF.

This clonotype was observed a few times. The chain couples TRBV11-2 to TRBJ2-1, with D perhaps given as TRBD1 or TRBD2 (5 bases each). The V and J ends lost 2 bases and 9 bases respectively, with 26 bases between them. The length of the CDR3 is 18 residues. Per the germline V gene, CDR1 is SGHAT and CDR2 is FQNNGV. For the CDR3, the DNA is TGTGCCAGCAGCTTATTAGCTGAGGGGAGCGTAGGAGTCGGTGAGCAGTTCTTC. It yields the protein CASSLLAEGSVGVGEQFF.

The chain combines TRBV6-1 with TRBJ2-6; tentative D call: TRBD2 (6 bases). The CDR3 runs to 18 residues. CDR1 and CDR2 from the germline V gene are MNHNS and SASEGT. V was pared by 7 bases and J by 1 base, with 20 bases between. The CDR3 is CASIPGRSGDSGANVLTF. CDR3 sequence (DNA): TGTGCCAGCATCCCAGGGAGGTCTGGGGATTCTGGGGCCAACGTCCTGACTTTC.

The chain joins TRBV9 to TRBJ2-3; 10 nucleotides match TRBD2. The CDR3 length is 16 residues. Germline-derived CDR1 and CDR2 are SGDLS and YYNGEE. Trimming cost V 6 bases and J 3 bases; bases outside gene matches: 10. CDR3 in DNA: TGTGCCAGCACGGGGCCCGAACTAGCGGGGACAGATACGCAGTATTTT. Translated: CASTGPELAGTDTQYF.

This chain uses TRBV4-1 with TRBJ1-2; a possible D gene is TRBD1 (5 bases). The CDR3 consists of 15 residues. The V gene lost 4 bases and the J gene lost 2 bases, with 14 bases spanning the gap. Germline loops: CDR1 MGHRA, CDR2 YSYEKL. The DNA for the CDR3 is TGCGCCAGCAGCCTTAAGACCGGGACCAACTATGGCTACACCTTC. This translates into CASSLKTGTNYGYTF.

This clonotype was detected many times. V and J are TRBV20-1 and TRBJ2-3; no definite D call. CDR1 is DFQATT and CDR2 is SNEGSKA in the germline V gene (reference sequence). With 6 bases removed from V and 5 bases from J, the gap between germline ends came to 24 bases. The CDR3 length is 16 residues. Here the CDR3 reads CSAVTSSAFAKDTQYF. The CDR3, as DNA: TGCAGTGCCGTGACCTCCTCCGCCTTTGCGAAAGATACGCAGTATTTT.

This chain joins TRBV6-2 or TRBV6-3 and TRBJ1-1, with no clear D. Germline lookup yields CDR1 MNHEY and CDR2 SVGEGT. The V gene lost 0 bases and the J gene lost 7 bases, with 12 bases spanning the gap. CDR3 length equals 14 residues. CDR3 nucleotides: TGTGCCAGCAGTTACTCGTGTAGGGCCATTGAAGCTTTCTTT. It specifies CASSYSCRAIEAFF.

This clonotype was seen more than once but under ten times. The chain is built from TRBV9 and TRBJ2-3, with TRBD2 matching 10 bases. In germline, CDR1 is SGDLS, CDR2 YYNGEE. The trim removed 6 bases at V and 4 bases at J, leaving 17 bases unmatched. The CDR3 has 18 residues. The CDR3 loop reads CASTPWASGSPPPDTQYF. The CDR3 bases are TGTGCCAGCACCCCGTGGGCTAGCGGGAGCCCCCCGCCAGATACGCAGTATTTT.

The chain joins TRBV3-2 to TRBJ1-4; the table's D call, TRBD1, was not checked against the DNA. TRBV3-2 is shown as a pseudogene. The CDR3 extends over 17 amino acids. The CDR3 bases are TGTGCCAGCAGCCAAGGCCCCGGGACACAAACTAATGAAAAACTGTTTTTT. As protein: CASSQGPGTQTNEKLFF.

V is TRBV27 and J is TRBJ1-1; no firm D call. In germline, CDR1 is MNHEY, CDR2 SMNVEV (reference sequence). CDR3 length equals 13 residues. Trimming pared 2 bases from V and 3 bases from J, leaving 7 bases between. The CDR3 is CASSLQVDTEAFF. The DNA for the CDR3 is TGTGCCAGCAGTTTACAGGTGGACACTGAAGCTTTCTTT.

This clonotype was picked up many times. The CDR3 DNA is TGTGCCAGCAGCCGGGGAACAGGGGGCGGGCCCCCTGGCTACACCTTC. It is translated as CASSRGTGGGPPGYTF. The chain has TRBV14 and TRBJ1-2; 9 bases match TRBD1. CDR1 and CDR2 (germline): SGHDN, FVKESK. The CDR3 runs to 16 residues. The V segment lost 4 bases and the J segment 7 bases; nucleotides outside the gene matches: 13.

This clonotype was counted many times. CDR3 amino acids: CASRSSDRAREAFF. CDR3 DNA sequence: TGTGCCAGCAGAAGCAGTGACAGGGCTAGGGAAGCTTTCTTT. This rearrangement joins TRBV13 to TRBJ1-1, with 7 nucleotides matching TRBD1. J was trimmed by 8 bases and V by 6 bases; bases with no gene match: 12. The CDR3 contains 14 residues. Germline CDR1 reads PRHDT; CDR2 reads FYEKMQ (reference sequence). The variable domain in full, with the rest retrieved from reference TRBV13 and TRBJ1-1, is AAGVIQSPRHLIKEKRETATLKCYPIPRHDTVYWYQQGPGQDPQFLISFYEKMQSDKGSIPDRFSAQQFSDYHSELNMSSLELGDSALYFCASRSSDRAREAFFGQGTRLTVV.

The V gene is TRBV25-1, the J gene TRBJ2-2, with D hard to call. The length of the CDR3 is 12 residues. Per the germline V gene, CDR1 is MGHDK and CDR2 is SYGVNS. V was pared by 6 bases and J by 3 bases, with 5 bases between. This chain's CDR3 is CASRGHTGELFF. In DNA, the CDR3 is TGTGCCAGCAGGGGTCACACCGGGGAGCTGTTTTTT.

There are a few counts of this clonotype. V is TRBV20-1 and J is TRBJ2-1; 8 bases are a match to TRBD1. Trimming at V came to 3 bases and at J to 9 bases, leaving 7 bases not matched to a gene. Germline assignment: CDR1 DFQATT and CDR2 SNEGSKA (reference sequence). The CDR3 runs 13 residues. The CDR3 region is CSARARGRGEQFF. CDR3 sequence (DNA): TGCAGTGCTAGGGCCAGGGGGCGCGGTGAGCAGTTCTTC.

This clonotype has a handful of counts. The chain combines TRBV19 with TRBJ2-1; 8 nucleotides agree with TRBD2. CDR1 is LNHDA, CDR2 SQIVND, per germline (reference sequence). CDR3 size: 14 residues. J lost 5 bases, V lost 4 bases, and 4 bases had no gene match. The CDR3, as DNA: TGTGCCAGTAGTAAGCGGGAGTCCCACAATGAGCAGTTCTTC. Translating it yields CASSKRESHNEQFF.

As to this clonotype: A much larger clone sits a single nucleotide away, making a read error possible. The chain couples TRBV6-2 or TRBV6-3 to TRBJ1-1; D is uncertain. This CDR3 has 13 amino acids. Germline V gives CDR1 MNHEY, CDR2 SVGEGT. CDR3 region: CASRGFPNTEALF. The CDR3 nucleotides read TGTGCCAGCAGGGGCTTCCCGAACACTGAAGCTCTCTTT.

This clonotype has a handful of counts. This chain joins TRBV10-3 and TRBJ2-7; 13 nucleotides agree with TRBD2. The V gene end was trimmed by 3 bases and the J gene end by 9 bases; junction bases not matched to a gene: 8. CDR3 length: 15 residues. Germline CDR1 ENHRY, CDR2 SYGVKD. CDR3 region: CAISELAGGPFPQYF. CDR3 in DNA: TGTGCCATCAGTGAACTAGCGGGGGGGCCTTTCCCGCAGTACTTC.

This clonotype turned up a few times. The V gene is TRBV7-9, the J gene TRBJ2-7; TRBD2 matches 12 bases. The ends lost 5 bases at V and 4 bases at J; junction bases unmatched: 3. Germline V lookup: CDR1 SEHNR, CDR2 FQNEAQ (reference sequence). This CDR3 comprises 14 residues. CDR3 sequence reads: CASSDGLAGYEQYF. The CDR3 DNA reads as TGTGCCAGCAGCGACGGACTAGCGGGATACGAGCAGTACTTC.

The V gene is TRBV27, the J gene TRBJ1-1; no clear D gene. From germline, CDR1 is MNHEY and CDR2 SMNVEV (reference sequence). Trimming removed 8 bases at V and 7 bases at J, with 11 bases between. There are 11 residues in the CDR3. CDR3 sequence reads: CASLRGSEAFF. The DNA of the CDR3 is TGTGCCAGCCTCCGAGGGAGTGAAGCTTTCTTT.

This clonotype was found a few times. This chain joins TRBV5-1 and TRBJ1-1; 9 bases line up with TRBD1. After removal of 1 base from V and 4 bases from J, the junction contained 2 bases not matched to a gene. This CDR3 contains 14 residues. Per germline, CDR1 SGHRS and CDR2 YFSETQ. The chain's CDR3 is CASSLTGGVTEAFF. Written as DNA, the CDR3 is TGCGCCAGCAGCTTGACAGGGGGCGTCACTGAAGCTTTCTTT.

Worth noting for this clonotype: Mismatch with germline at one junction end may stem from a read error. The rearrangement links TRBV9 to TRBJ2-3; D is perhaps TRBD2 (7 bases). This CDR3 has 19 residues. Per germline, CDR1 SGDLS and CDR2 YYNGEE. For the CDR3, the DNA is TGTGCCAGCAGCCGGGCTCGCCGGGGGGCCCAAGAGCTCACAGATACGCCGTATTTT. This gives the protein CASSRARRGAQELTDTPYF.

This clonotype was seen more than once but under ten times. This chain links TRBV27 with TRBJ2-6; D is possibly TRBD2 (5 bases). The V and J ends lost 1 base and 0 bases respectively, with 7 bases between them. The V gene's germline CDR1 is MNHEY and CDR2 SMNVEV (reference sequence). The length of the CDR3 is 16 residues. CDR3 in amino acids: CASSLLGSSGANVLTF. In DNA form, the CDR3 reads TGTGCCAGCAGTTTATTGGGGAGCTCTGGGGCCAACGTCCTGACTTTC. The whole variable domain, filled in from reference TRBV27 and TRBJ2-6, reads EAQVTQNPRYLITVTGKKLTVTCSQNMNHEYMSWYRQDPGLGLRQIYYSMNVEVTDKGDVPEGYKVSRKEKRNFPLILESPSPNQTSLYFCASSLLGSSGANVLTFGAGSRLTVL.

A word on this clonotype: A single base separates this from a much larger clone, so it may be a read error. The chain uses TRBV18 and TRBJ2-7, with D possibly being TRBD1 (5 bases). CDR1 is KGHSH and CDR2 is LQKENI in the germline V gene. The CDR3 sequence is 15 residues long. Trimming cost V 6 bases and J 5 bases, with 20 bases left between them. The CDR3 here is CASSKTALGSDEQYF. CDR3 coding DNA: TGTGCCAGCTCGAAGACAGCGCTCGGGTCGGACGAGCAGTACTTC. The entire variable domain, with the rest obtained from reference TRBV18 and TRBJ2-7, is as follows: NAGVMQNPRHLVRRRGQEARLRCSPMKGHSHVYWYRQLPEEGLKFMVYLQKENIIDESGMPKERFSAEFPKEGPSILRIQQVVRGDSAAYFCASSKTALGSDEQYFGPGTRLTVT.

This clonotype was seen a handful of times. V and J are TRBV4-3 and TRBJ1-5; the match to TRBD1 covers 9 bases. Looked up from germline, CDR1 is LGHNA and CDR2 is YSLEER. V lost 3 bases, J lost 6 bases, and 12 bases stayed unmatched. This CDR3 has 17 residues. CDR3 sequence: CASSHDSVGTGSQPQHF. CDR3 nucleotide sequence: TGCGCCAGCAGCCATGACTCCGTCGGGACAGGGTCTCAGCCCCAGCATTTT.